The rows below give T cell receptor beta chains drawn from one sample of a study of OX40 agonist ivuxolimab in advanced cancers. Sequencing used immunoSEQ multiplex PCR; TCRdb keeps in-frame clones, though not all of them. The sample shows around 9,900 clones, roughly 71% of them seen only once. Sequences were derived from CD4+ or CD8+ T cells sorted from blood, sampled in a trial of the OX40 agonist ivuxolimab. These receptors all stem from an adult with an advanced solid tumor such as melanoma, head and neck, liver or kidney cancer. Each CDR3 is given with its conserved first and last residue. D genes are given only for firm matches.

CDR3aa: CASSSAGDGTDTQYF
j_gene: TRBJ2-3
d_gene: TRBD2
v_gene: TRBV28

CDR3aa: CASSVASNQETQYF
j_gene: TRBJ2-5
d_gene: .
v_gene: TRBV2

CDR3aa: CASSLTSGTETQYF
j_gene: TRBJ2-5
d_gene: TRBD2
v_gene: TRBV4-2

CDR3aa: CASLSPGGHPYEQYF
j_gene: TRBJ2-7
d_gene: .
v_gene: TRBV28

CDR3aa: CASSYLRDRVEPQHF
j_gene: TRBJ1-5
d_gene: TRBD1
v_gene: TRBV28

CDR3aa: CASSEVAGRDGYTF
j_gene: TRBJ1-2
d_gene: .
v_gene: TRBV2

CDR3aa: CASSEAGTEAFF
j_gene: TRBJ1-1
d_gene: .
v_gene: TRBV2

CDR3aa: CASSLELNYNEQFF
j_gene: TRBJ2-1
d_gene: .
v_gene: TRBV7-8

CDR3aa: CASTPMGGYTF
j_gene: TRBJ1-2
d_gene: .
v_gene: TRBV2

CDR3aa: CASSSRQAFYEQYF
j_gene: TRBJ2-7
d_gene: .
v_gene: TRBV5-1

CDR3aa: CASSPRLAGNTGELFF
j_gene: TRBJ2-2
d_gene: .
v_gene: TRBV21-1

CDR3aa: CSARINEQFF
j_gene: TRBJ2-1
d_gene: .
v_gene: TRBV20-1

CDR3aa: CASSLLSDSQETQYF
j_gene: TRBJ2-5
d_gene: .
v_gene: TRBV28

CDR3aa: CASSLSRGTEAQHF
j_gene: TRBJ1-5
d_gene: .
v_gene: TRBV27

CDR3aa: CASSIGPSVVNEQYF
j_gene: .
d_gene: .
v_gene: TRBV19

CDR3aa: CASTPSPGAEQYF
j_gene: TRBJ2-5
d_gene: .
v_gene: TRBV5-1

CDR3aa: CASSLGIYNEQFF
j_gene: TRBJ2-1
d_gene: .
v_gene: TRBV27

CDR3aa: CASSPPGGVGDEQFF
j_gene: TRBJ2-1
d_gene: .
v_gene: TRBV4-1

CDR3aa: CASSSTGYGYTF
j_gene: TRBJ1-2
d_gene: .
v_gene: TRBV11-2

CDR3aa: CASSTKPGGDSPLHF
j_gene: TRBJ1-6
d_gene: .
v_gene: TRBV7-6

CDR3aa: CASSYRDSYQPQHF
j_gene: TRBJ1-5
d_gene: TRBD1
v_gene: TRBV10-3

CDR3aa: CAISDVTGNEQFF
j_gene: TRBJ2-1
d_gene: .
v_gene: TRBV10-3

CDR3aa: CASSEEPGTAQPQHF
j_gene: TRBJ1-5
d_gene: TRBD1
v_gene: TRBV6-1

CDR3aa: CASSLWGRENEQFF
j_gene: TRBJ2-1
d_gene: .
v_gene: TRBV27

CDR3aa: CASSSHRGEETQYF
j_gene: TRBJ2-5
d_gene: TRBD1
v_gene: TRBV28

CDR3aa: CASSTFEGNYGYTF
j_gene: TRBJ1-2
d_gene: .
v_gene: TRBV5-5

CDR3aa: CASSQVYGQLGTQYF
j_gene: TRBJ2-3
d_gene: .
v_gene: TRBV4-1

CDR3aa: CASTWGGAGPQHF
j_gene: TRBJ1-5
d_gene: .
v_gene: TRBV5-4

CDR3aa: CASSPGTANTGELFF
j_gene: TRBJ2-2
d_gene: .
v_gene: TRBV18

CDR3aa: CASTSGVGVSYNEQFF
j_gene: TRBJ2-1
d_gene: .
v_gene: TRBV27

CDR3aa: CASSYSGQGSDTQYF
j_gene: TRBJ2-3
d_gene: TRBD1
v_gene: TRBV6-5

CDR3aa: CASSLERDNEQFF
j_gene: TRBJ2-1
d_gene: .
v_gene: TRBV5-1

CDR3aa: CASIRERDRNEKLFF
j_gene: TRBJ1-4
d_gene: .
v_gene: TRBV2

CDR3aa: CASSPGVSEAFF
j_gene: TRBJ1-1
d_gene: .
v_gene: TRBV19

CDR3aa: CASSEAGAGTGAILFSYEQYF
j_gene: TRBJ2-7
d_gene: TRBD1
v_gene: TRBV2

CDR3aa: CASSIILRDYEQYF
j_gene: TRBJ2-7
d_gene: .
v_gene: TRBV19

CDR3aa: CASSMPGQGPPNEKLFF
j_gene: TRBJ1-4
d_gene: TRBD1
v_gene: TRBV19

CDR3aa: CASSIVDGPNSPLHF
j_gene: TRBJ1-6
d_gene: .
v_gene: TRBV19

CDR3aa: CASSKTGEVRGYTF
j_gene: TRBJ1-2
d_gene: TRBD1
v_gene: TRBV2

CDR3aa: CASSRTSGRAGEQYF
j_gene: TRBJ2-7
d_gene: TRBD2
v_gene: TRBV11-2

CDR3aa: CASSLGGAPAFF
j_gene: TRBJ1-1
d_gene: .
v_gene: TRBV7-9